The 8 T cell receptor beta chains below were found in one sample sequenced in a study of blood T cell repertoires in COVID-19. This table comes from immunoSEQ multiplex PCR, and its TCRdb copy is limited to in-frame clones, with some not included. The repertoire holds around 230,000 clones, with 86% as singletons. Specimen: PBMCs or T cells enriched from blood (not recorded which). Every receptor here comes from a woman in her thirties or forties with acute COVID-19.

The rearrangement links TRBV12-3 or TRBV12-4 to TRBJ1-1, with D possibly being TRBD1 (5 bases). The CDR3 spans 13 residues. V dropped 8 bases and J dropped 7 bases, with 17 bases sitting between them. The CDR3 sequence: CASGGTLRGEAFF. The CDR3 nucleotides read TGTGCCAGCGGGGGGACCCTCCGAGGTGAAGCTTTCTTT.

The chain recombines TRBV6-1 with TRBJ1-2; the match to TRBD1 covers 9 bases. CDR1 and CDR2 from the germline V gene are MNHNS and SASEGT. V dropped 4 bases and J dropped 5; count of bases not matched to a gene: 11. The CDR3 length is 16 residues. The CDR3 DNA follows: TGTGCCAGCAGTGGAACAGGGGGCGCCTTTCAGTATGGCTACACCTTC. This encodes CASSGTGGAFQYGYTF.

The chain employs TRBV4-2 and TRBJ2-1; 10 bases are a match to TRBD2. Germline V gives CDR1 LGHNA, CDR2 YNFKEQ. The CDR3 is 16 residues long. V dropped 0 bases and J dropped 6; count of bases not matched to a gene: 5. The CDR3 region is CASSQDRPSGGNEQFF. The CDR3 bases are TGTGCCAGCAGCCAAGATCGTCCTAGCGGGGGCAATGAGCAGTTCTTC.

CDR3 residues: CASSPRQAGELFF. CDR3 nucleotides: TGTGCCAGCAGCCCCAGACAGGCCGGGGAGCTGTTTTTT. The chain couples TRBV7-3 to TRBJ2-2, with D perhaps TRBD1 (6 bases). CDR1 SGHTA and CDR2 FQGTGA come from the germline V gene. The CDR3 is 13 residues long. Trimming cost V 5 bases and J 6 bases, with 10 bases left between them.

This clone is a singleton in its sample. The chain employs TRBV9 and TRBJ1-1; no definite D call. Deletions cut 4 bases from V and 1 base from J, with 11 bases between. Germline V CDR1 and CDR2: SGDLS, YYNGEE. CDR3 size: 14 residues. The CDR3 loop is CASSRVDKNTEAFF. CDR3 nucleotides: TGTGCCAGCAGCCGTGTAGACAAGAACACTGAAGCTTTCTTT.

V usage is TRBV30 and J usage is TRBJ1-2; the match to TRBD1 covers 7 bases. The CDR3 is made up of 16 amino acids. Germline trimming cut 1 base from V and 0 bases from J; bases unmatched to any gene: 8. Looked up from germline, CDR1 is GTSNPN and CDR2 is SVGIG (reference sequence). The CDR3 protein is CAWSARTGLANYGYTF. CDR3 DNA: TGTGCCTGGAGTGCTAGGACAGGCCTAGCTAACTATGGCTACACCTTC.

The chain uses TRBV3-1 (or the pseudogene TRBV3-2) and TRBJ1-5, with a tentative D call TRBD1 (5 bases). The CDR3 is made up of 15 amino acids. The germline V gene has CDR1 LGHDT and CDR2 YNNKEL (reference sequence). Trimming pared 0 bases from V and 4 bases from J, leaving 10 bases between. This CDR3 is CASSQDQGENQPQHF. Here the CDR3 DNA reads TGTGCCAGCAGCCAAGATCAAGGGGAAAATCAGCCCCAGCATTTT.

This clone is a singleton in its sample. The V gene is TRBV7-9, the J gene TRBJ1-2; D unclear. CDR1 and CDR2 from the germline V gene are SEHNR and FQNEAQ (reference sequence). This CDR3 spans 15 amino acids. V dropped 5 bases and J dropped 3 bases, with 16 bases sitting between them. CDR3 residues: CASSAGRDPHYGYTF. In DNA, the CDR3 is TGTGCCAGCAGCGCGGGCCGGGATCCCCACTATGGCTACACCTTC.